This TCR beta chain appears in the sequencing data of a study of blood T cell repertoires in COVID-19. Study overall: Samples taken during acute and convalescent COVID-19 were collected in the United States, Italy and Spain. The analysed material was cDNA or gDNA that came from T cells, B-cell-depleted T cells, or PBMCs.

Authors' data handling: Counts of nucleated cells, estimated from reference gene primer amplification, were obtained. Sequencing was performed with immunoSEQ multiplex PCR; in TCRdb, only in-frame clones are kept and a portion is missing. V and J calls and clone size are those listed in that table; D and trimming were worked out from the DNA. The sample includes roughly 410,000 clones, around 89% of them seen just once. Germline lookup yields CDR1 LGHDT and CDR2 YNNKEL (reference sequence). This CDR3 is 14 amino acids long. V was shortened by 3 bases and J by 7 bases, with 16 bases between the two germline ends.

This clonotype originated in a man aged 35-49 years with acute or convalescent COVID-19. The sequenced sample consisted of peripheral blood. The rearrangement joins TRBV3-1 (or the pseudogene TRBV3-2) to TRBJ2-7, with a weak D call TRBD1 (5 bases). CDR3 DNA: TGTGCCAGCAGCCAGCTGACAGACCCTAGGGAGCAGTACTTC. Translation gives CASSQLTDPREQYF.